This T cell receptor beta chain was documented in a study of identical twins. Regarding the study as a whole: High-abundance cord blood beta clonotypes had fewer insertions; memory repertoires showed none. Out-of-frame beta chain sequences displayed weaker excess sharing between twins.

Germline V gives CDR1 SEHNR, CDR2 FQNEAQ (reference sequence). With V trimmed by 5 bases and J by 5 bases, 9 bases remained unmatched. This CDR3 is 15 amino acids long. Template switching added a universal primer binding site, and final cDNA carried unique molecular identifiers. TCRdb re-analysed the 5' RACE reads in MiXCR, keeping a single row per CDR3 protein. Among approximately 890,000 distinct CDR3 sequences, about 12% were seen once, and the ten largest hold around 1.6%. A remark on this clonotype: Its target is unknown.

Another study also made use of these data, one on yellow fever vaccine responses in identical twins.

The source is a woman aged 18-35 years in good health. Input material: PBMCs. J is TRBJ2-3 and V is TRBV7-9; 8 bases fit TRBD2. CDR3 sequence: CASSPGTSGVDTQYF. CDR3 coding DNA: TGTGCCAGCAGCCCCGGGACTAGTGGAGTAGATACGCAGTATTTT.